A single TCR beta chain is shown here with its context. Its antigen is currently not known. Per-base qualities were not stored, and no clone one base away is much larger. Amplification of TCR beta CDR3 regions was carried out from RNA transcripts. For the first round of RT-PCR on the TCR CDR3, the HTBI primer set was used together with the Qiagen OneStep RT-PCR kit. Libraries were constructed in a second round of multiplex PCR, after which size selection and purification were carried out. Libraries were sequenced paired-end with 100 bp reads on an Illumina HiSeq2000. The original methods were these. SOAPnuke was used to process the raw data, throwing out any read that contained adapters or uncalled bases, had a mean Phred below 15, or lacked an exact constant-primer or identifier match. COPE v1.2.5 was used to merge high-quality paired reads, and clonotypes were defined as unique nucleotide sequences. MiTCR v1.1 was used to align clonotypes to the IMGT TRBV, TRBD and TRBJ reference segments. The analysis included only V-J combinations with a frequency above 0.0001, which together covered more than 99% of the repertoires. The TCS score was defined as the ratio of F50 (clonal expansion) to E x V (chaos), calculated using BLOSUM62-based TCRdist between CDR3 peptides within each V-J. Welch's t-statistics and random forest reduced around 520 V-J features to 13, which were used in a naive Bayes classifier (R e1071). TCRdb handled the public reads itself, with Q25 trimming in fastp and clone calling in MiXCR, and kept productive beta chains. Each record represents a unique CDR3 protein, reported with the most common genes and DNA among its rows. These V and J calls are TCRdb output, not the study's own analysis. The sample data list 450,000 to 600,000 distinct CDR3 sequences, and about 20% of these were observed just once. The ten top clones hold over 45% of the sample.

In the ophthalmopathy patients, disease was moderately to severely active, with a Clinical Activity Score of 3 or more, a NOSPECS grade of 4 or more, and a duration of less than 3 months. Patients with uncontrolled infections, other autoimmune diseases, pregnancy or lactation were excluded. Clinical symptoms, serum thyroxine and TRAb, thyroid ultrasound, and orbital computed tomography formed the basis for the diagnoses. Ficoll-Paque density gradient centrifugation was used to isolate PBMCs from around 10 ml of fresh peripheral blood. Total RNA was extracted with Trizol reagent, and quality was checked on an Agilent 2100 Bioanalyzer. Reading from cysteine to phenylalanine, the CDR3 counts 15 amino acids. The sequence is cut down to CDR3 DNA, 45 bases in frame from base 1. V trim: 4 bases; J trim: 6 bases; unmatched bases: 3. The germline V gene specifies MGHRA as CDR1 and YSYEKL as CDR2. The data belong to a study of T cells in Graves' hyperthyroidism and ophthalmopathy (dated by TCRdb to about 2019). Regarding the research as a whole: Peripheral blood samples were taken at initial diagnosis, before any treatment was given. TCR V-J signatures able to tell the groups apart were searched for in a discovery cohort of 90 to 100 patients, of whom more than 40 had Graves' ophthalmopathy and about 55 had stable Graves' hyperthyroidism. An independent validation cohort of about 20 hyperthyroidism patients and 17 patients who later progressed to ophthalmopathy tested prospective prediction of ophthalmopathy. For training and testing, the 100 or so patients in the discovery cohort were randomly divided in a 7:3 ratio. Thyroid tissue and blood T-cell repertoires from more than 5 Graves' hyperthyroidism patients were also compared in the study. After sampling, hyperthyroidism patients received methimazole starting at 30 mg daily, and ophthalmopathy patients received high-dose intravenous methylprednisolone. The paper describes TCR Vbeta CDR3 sequencing of around 140 peripheral blood samples, made up of around 41 ophthalmopathy patients, over 70 hyperthyroidism patients and approximately 17 progressor patients. Broader findings and caveats from the paper: Blood samples also contained most of the expanded thyroid clonotypes (frequency above 0.001), which suggests that blood repertoires may reflect thyroid immune responses. In validation, the model predicted progression to ophthalmopathy with just under 71% sensitivity and approximately 78% specificity, a median of around six months before onset. Ophthalmopathy was separated from stable hyperthyroidism by a 13 V-J signature model, with just over 85% sensitivity and about 81% specificity obtained in cross-validation and 80%/75% obtained in testing. No statistical method was used to set the sample size in advance, and investigators knew the group allocation.

Input material: blood. The origin of this receptor is a man aged 40-50 years with Graves' ophthalmopathy. Recombination connected TRBV4-1 to TRBJ2-7, with TRBD2 identical over 16 junction bases. The nucleotides are TGCGCCAGCAGCCCGGGACTAGCGGGAGGGCGCGAGCAGTACTTC. Its coded protein is CASSPGLAGGREQYF.